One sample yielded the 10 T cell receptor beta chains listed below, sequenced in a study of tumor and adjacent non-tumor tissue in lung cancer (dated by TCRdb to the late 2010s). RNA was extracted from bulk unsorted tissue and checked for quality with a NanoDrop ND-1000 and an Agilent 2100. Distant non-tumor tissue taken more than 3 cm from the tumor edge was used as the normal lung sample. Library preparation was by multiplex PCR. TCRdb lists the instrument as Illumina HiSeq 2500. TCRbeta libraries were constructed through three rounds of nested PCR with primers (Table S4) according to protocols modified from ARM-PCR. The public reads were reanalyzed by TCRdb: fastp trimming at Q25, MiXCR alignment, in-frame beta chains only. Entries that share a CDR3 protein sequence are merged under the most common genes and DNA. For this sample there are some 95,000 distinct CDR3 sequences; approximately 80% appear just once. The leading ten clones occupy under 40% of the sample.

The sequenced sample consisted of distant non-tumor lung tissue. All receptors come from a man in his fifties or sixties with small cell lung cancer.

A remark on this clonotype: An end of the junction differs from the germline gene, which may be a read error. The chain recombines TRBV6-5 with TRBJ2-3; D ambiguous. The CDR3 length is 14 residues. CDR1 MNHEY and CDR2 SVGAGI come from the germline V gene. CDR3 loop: CASSSGYGIDTQYF. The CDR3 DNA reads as TGTGCTAGCAGTTCAGGCTATGGCATAGATACGCAGTATTTT.

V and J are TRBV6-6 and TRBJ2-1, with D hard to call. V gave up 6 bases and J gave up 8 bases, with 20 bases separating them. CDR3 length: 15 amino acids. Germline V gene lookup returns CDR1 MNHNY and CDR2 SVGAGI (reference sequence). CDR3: CASSLLTEEGYEQFF. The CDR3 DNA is TGTGCCAGCAGCTTACTAACGGAAGAAGGATATGAGCAGTTCTTC.

This chain's CDR3 is CSARAGEGTNVLTF. The CDR3 DNA sequence: TGCAGTGCTAGAGCGGGGGAGGGGACCAACGTCCTGACTTTC. The chain uses TRBV20-1 and TRBJ2-6, with 7 bases fitting TRBD2. Trimming at V came to 1 base and at J to 8 bases, leaving 5 bases not matched to a gene. Per germline, CDR1 DFQATT and CDR2 SNEGSKA (reference sequence). This CDR3 comprises 14 residues.

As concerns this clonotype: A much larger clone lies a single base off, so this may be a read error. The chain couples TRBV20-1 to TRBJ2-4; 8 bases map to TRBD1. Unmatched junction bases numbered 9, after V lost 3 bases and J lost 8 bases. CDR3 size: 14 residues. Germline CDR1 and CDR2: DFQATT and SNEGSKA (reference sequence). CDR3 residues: CSASDWQGADIQYF. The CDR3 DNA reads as TGCAGTGCTAGTGATTGGCAGGGGGCGGACATTCAGTACTTC.

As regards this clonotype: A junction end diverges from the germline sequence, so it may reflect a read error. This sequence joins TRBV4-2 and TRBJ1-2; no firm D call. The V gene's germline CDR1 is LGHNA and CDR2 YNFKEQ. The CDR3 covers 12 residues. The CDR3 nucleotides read TGTGCCAGCAGCCAGGGTCCCTATGGCTACAACTTC. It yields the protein CASSQGPYGYNF.

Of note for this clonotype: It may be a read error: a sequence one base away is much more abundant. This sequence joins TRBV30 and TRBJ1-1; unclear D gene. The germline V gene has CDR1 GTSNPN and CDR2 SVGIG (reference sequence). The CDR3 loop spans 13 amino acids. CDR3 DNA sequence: TGTGCCTGGAGTGTAAGTTTTGCCAGTGAAGCTTGCTTT. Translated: CAWSVSFASEACF.

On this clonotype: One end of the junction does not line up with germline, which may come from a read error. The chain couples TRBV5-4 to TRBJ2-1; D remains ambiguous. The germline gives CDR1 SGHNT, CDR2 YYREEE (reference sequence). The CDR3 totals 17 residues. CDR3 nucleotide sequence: TGTGCCAACAGCTTGGATCAGGCGACCCAGTACTACAATGAGCAGCTCTTC. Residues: CANSLDQATQYYNEQLF.

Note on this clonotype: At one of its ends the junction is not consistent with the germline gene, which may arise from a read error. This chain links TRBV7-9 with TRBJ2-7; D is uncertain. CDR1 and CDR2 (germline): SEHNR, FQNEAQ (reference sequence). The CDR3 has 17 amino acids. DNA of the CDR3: TGTGCCAGCAGCTTGGGCGTTTGGCCATTGAGCTCCTACGAGCAATACTTC. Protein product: CASSLGVWPLSSYEQYF.

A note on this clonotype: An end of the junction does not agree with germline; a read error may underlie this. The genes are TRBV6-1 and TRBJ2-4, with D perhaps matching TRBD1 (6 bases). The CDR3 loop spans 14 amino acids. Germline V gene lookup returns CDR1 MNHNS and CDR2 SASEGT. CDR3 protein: CASRGQGSKNIHYF. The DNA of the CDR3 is TGTGCCAGCAGGGGGCAGGGGAGCAAAAACATTCATTATTTC.

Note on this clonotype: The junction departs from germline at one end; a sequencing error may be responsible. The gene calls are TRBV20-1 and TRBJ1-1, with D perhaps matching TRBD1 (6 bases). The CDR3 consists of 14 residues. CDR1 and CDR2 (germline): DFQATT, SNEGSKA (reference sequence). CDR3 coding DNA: TGCAATGCTCGACGGGGGGCGGGGAACACTGAAGCTTTCTTT. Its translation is CNARRGAGNTEAFF.